These T cell receptor beta chains were read from a single sample in a study of response to subunit inactivated influenza vaccine. TCRdb re-derived calls from the RT-PCR reads in MiXCR, one entry per CDR3 protein. The repertoire consists of hundreds of thousands of distinct CDR3 sequences, with roughly 22% occurring once and the leading ten covering 9% to 12%. The material sequenced was PBMCs from blood, taken about 20 months after vaccination. These receptors came from a man between 50 and 70 years old who received an inactivated influenza vaccine. The CDR3 runs from the conserved cysteine through the conserved F or W. The D gene is left open where the match is weak.

J gene: TRBJ1-5
D gene: TRBD1
V gene: TRBV27
CDR3 protein: CASSPGTVPNQPQHF

J gene: TRBJ1-1
D gene: .
V gene: TRBV11-2
CDR3 protein: CASSLNNRRTEAFF

J gene: TRBJ2-3
D gene: .
V gene: TRBV7-2
CDR3 protein: CASSLAGRVVRNTQYF

J gene: TRBJ2-1
D gene: .
V gene: TRBV5-1
CDR3 protein: CASSALPNPLYNEQFF

J gene: TRBJ2-7
D gene: .
V gene: TRBV5-1
CDR3 protein: CASSLVSGLRSEQYF

J gene: TRBJ2-5
D gene: .
V gene: TRBV5-1
CDR3 protein: CASSLSPYQETQYF

J gene: TRBJ2-7
D gene: TRBD2
V gene: TRBV9
CDR3 protein: CASSVEAGLAGGEQYF

J gene: TRBJ2-2
D gene: TRBD1
V gene: TRBV5-1
CDR3 protein: CASSLAPGQGPGELFF

J gene: TRBJ2-2
D gene: .
V gene: TRBV12-3/TRBV12-4
CDR3 protein: CASSYGAGGELFF

J gene: TRBJ2-3
D gene: .
V gene: TRBV5-1
CDR3 protein: CASSPLEGTDTQYF

J gene: TRBJ1-2
D gene: .
V gene: TRBV12-3/TRBV12-4
CDR3 protein: CASMVRGEGDYGYTF

J gene: TRBJ1-5
D gene: .
V gene: TRBV7-2
CDR3 protein: CASKLEAGQPQHF

J gene: TRBJ1-1
D gene: .
V gene: TRBV12-3/TRBV12-4
CDR3 protein: CASSLGRHTEAFF

J gene: TRBJ1-3
D gene: .
V gene: TRBV5-1
CDR3 protein: CASSPISGNTIYF